A single T cell receptor (beta chain) is shown here with its context. Its antigen is still unknown. These data belong to a study of cytomegalovirus exposure and HLA in healthy donors. Whole-study results and caveats: The study had only CMV serostatus as immune exposure information. A later analysis revealed that TCR association rates differed between HLA loci, peaking at DRB1 and bottoming out at HLA-C. The HLA-A and HLA-B alleles of most subjects were reportedly predicted accurately from TCR beta sequences.

Primers included in the PCR were 60 Vbeta and 13 Jbeta primers. Sequencing used immunoSEQ multiplex PCR; TCRdb keeps in-frame clones, though not all of them. The sample gives roughly 140,000 clones, around 80% of which show up once; around 3% is in the top ten. The sequence came from a female donor in good health and CMV-seronegative. The sample taken for sequencing was PBMCs.

The CDR3 loop reads CASSWPGGNNEQFF. The CDR3 bases are TGTGCCAGCAGCTGGCCGGGGGGGAACAATGAGCAGTTCTTC. The V call is TRBV5-4, the J call TRBJ2-1, with 8 bases aligning to TRBD2. This CDR3 has 14 amino acids. Unmatched junction bases numbered 4, after V lost 3 bases and J lost 5 bases. Per the germline V gene, CDR1 is SGHNT and CDR2 is YYREEE (reference sequence).